This is a list of T cell receptor beta chains from one sample in a study of PD-1 blockade in classical Hodgkin lymphoma. Some clones are missing from TCRdb's copy, which holds only in-frame ones; the method was immunoSEQ multiplex PCR. The sample gives 120,000 to 150,000 clones, under 85% of which show up once; 7.5% to 10% is in the top ten. This sample comprised peripheral blood mononuclear cells (PBMCs), obtained before the second cycle of nivolumab. The receptors were sampled from a human donor with classical Hodgkin lymphoma. CDR3s include the opening cysteine and the closing phenylalanine or tryptophan. D genes are given only for firm matches.

CDR3 protein | J gene | D gene | V gene
CASSLRGYTEAFF | TRBJ1-1 | . | TRBV27
CASSLKGRTDTQYF | TRBJ2-3 | . | TRBV7-6
CASSLGSGPPAGEQYF | TRBJ2-7 | . | TRBV7-8
CASGSAKNTEAFF | TRBJ1-1 | . | TRBV12-5
CASSFQGASTDTQYF | TRBJ2-3 | TRBD1 | TRBV7-9
CASGESGTVPYEQYF | TRBJ2-7 | TRBD1 | TRBV12-5
CASSDGLNTEAFF | TRBJ1-1 | . | TRBV6-1
CASSSGLRTDTQYF | TRBJ2-3 | . | TRBV5-1
CASSSGGGTYEQYF | . | . | TRBV5-4
CASSLWDGGGRQETQYF | TRBJ2-5 | TRBD2 | TRBV5-1
CASSVRGSTDTQYF | TRBJ2-3 | TRBD2 | TRBV5-1
CAWITHSYEQYF | TRBJ2-7 | . | TRBV30
CASSSRTRTDTQYF | TRBJ2-3 | TRBD2 | TRBV7-2
CAISAEDSSYEQYF | TRBJ2-7 | . | TRBV10-3
CASSQGQGPTKTQYF | TRBJ2-5 | TRBD1 | TRBV5-1
CASSPPGVVGTDTQYF | TRBJ2-3 | . | TRBV18
CASSTLAYEQFF | TRBJ2-1 | . | TRBV9
CASRQGSSYEQYF | TRBJ2-7 | TRBD1 | TRBV19
CASSLGGMNTEAFF | TRBJ1-1 | . | TRBV7-9
CASSSGFGNTQYF | TRBJ2-3 | . | TRBV19
CASSLAGGRETQYF | TRBJ2-5 | TRBD2 | TRBV11-2
CASRSGRAYNEQFF | TRBJ2-1 | TRBD2 | TRBV28
CASTRQENTEAFF | TRBJ1-1 | . | TRBV16
CASSLARTLNQPQHF | TRBJ1-5 | . | TRBV7-8
CASSTSGVQETQYF | TRBJ2-5 | . | TRBV7-9
CATSRNRVGEPQHF | TRBJ1-5 | . | TRBV15
CASSSTRDHTDTQYF | TRBJ2-3 | . | TRBV28
CASSPLVGSTQYF | TRBJ2-5 | . | TRBV27
CASSLKPLGLGGYTF | TRBJ1-2 | . | TRBV27
CASSFSGVIYEQYF | TRBJ2-7 | . | TRBV5-1
CAILPYTEAFF | TRBJ1-1 | . | TRBV6-5
CASTPVGGLHTGELFF | TRBJ2-2 | . | TRBV19
CSVPDRGLNQPQHF | TRBJ1-5 | TRBD1 | TRBV29-1
CASSLGTSGSHEQYF | TRBJ2-7 | TRBD2 | TRBV5-1
CASSGQGFYSNQPQHF | TRBJ1-5 | TRBD1 | TRBV2
CASRIQGGSNQPQHF | TRBJ1-5 | . | TRBV19
CASSLVPRGGSGNTIYF | TRBJ1-3 | . | TRBV7-8
CASSPRGASGNTIYF | TRBJ1-3 | . | TRBV18
CASSIEAEYQPQHF | TRBJ1-5 | . | TRBV19
CASSLGEAGYNSPLHF | TRBJ1-6 | . | TRBV11-1
CASSIPPGLAVAYEQYF | TRBJ2-7 | TRBD2 | TRBV19
CSVRAGETQYF | TRBJ2-5 | . | TRBV20-1
CASSLAREGRGEQFF | TRBJ2-1 | TRBD2 | TRBV7-2
CASSENSSGNTIYF | TRBJ1-3 | . | TRBV2
CASKGQGKGNEQFF | TRBJ2-1 | TRBD1 | TRBV27
CASSLGLTKSTDTQYF | TRBJ2-3 | . | TRBV28
CSAISGYEQYF | TRBJ2-7 | . | TRBV20-1
CASTDWGSGYGYTF | TRBJ1-2 | . | TRBV28
CASSLSTEETQYF | TRBJ2-5 | . | TRBV7-3
CASSDRYTDTQYF | TRBJ2-3 | . | TRBV19
CASSSLTGPNEQFF | TRBJ2-1 | . | TRBV6-6
CASSQSTGVQETQYF | TRBJ2-5 | TRBD1 | TRBV5-6